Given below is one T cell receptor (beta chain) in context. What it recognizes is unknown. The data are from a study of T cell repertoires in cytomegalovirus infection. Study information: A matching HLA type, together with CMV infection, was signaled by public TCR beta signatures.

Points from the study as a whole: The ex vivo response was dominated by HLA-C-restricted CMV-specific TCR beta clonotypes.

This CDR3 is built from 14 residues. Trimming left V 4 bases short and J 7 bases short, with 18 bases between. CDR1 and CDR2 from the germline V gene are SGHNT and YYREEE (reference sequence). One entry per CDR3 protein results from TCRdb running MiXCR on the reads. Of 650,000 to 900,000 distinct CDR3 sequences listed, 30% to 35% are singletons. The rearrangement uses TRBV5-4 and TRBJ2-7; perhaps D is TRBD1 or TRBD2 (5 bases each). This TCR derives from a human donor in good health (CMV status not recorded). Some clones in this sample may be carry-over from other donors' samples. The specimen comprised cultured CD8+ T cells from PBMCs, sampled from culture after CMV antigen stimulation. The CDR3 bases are TGTGCCAGCAGCAGCAGGGAGATTCGTGGGGAGCAGTACGTC. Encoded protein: CASSSREIRGEQYV.